This T cell receptor beta chain came from a study of blood T cell repertoires in COVID-19. Overall study context: From T cells, B-cell-depleted T cells, or PBMCs came the material, which was cDNA or gDNA.

J lost 5 bases, V lost 1 base, and 7 bases had no gene match. Looked up from germline, CDR1 is SGHRS and CDR2 is YFSETQ. CDR3 length equals 16 residues. As handled by the study authors: Reference gene primers were amplified, and this amplification served to estimate nucleated cell counts. The repertoire was sequenced with immunoSEQ multiplex PCR; TCRdb's copy has only in-frame clones and lacks some. The V and J calls and the clone size are those of that table, but D and trimming were determined from the DNA. The sample records roughly 39,000 clones, roughly nine tenths being singletons. Specimen: peripheral blood. The chain links TRBV5-1 to TRBJ2-1, with 9 bases aligning to TRBD2. The receptor comes from a human donor in a cohort sampled during active COVID-19. CDR3 nucleotides: TGCGCCAGCAGCTTGCAGCCTAGCGGGGAACACAATGAGCAGTTCTTC. Translating it yields CASSLQPSGEHNEQFF.